The present T cell receptor (beta chain) was sequenced within a study of blood T cell repertoires in COVID-19. Looking at the study overall: T cells, B-cell-depleted T cells, or PBMCs supplied cDNA or gDNA.

Method: immunoSEQ multiplex PCR; TCRdb's copy keeps in-frame clones and lacks some. In the table there are about 200,000 clones, around 83% of which are singletons. There are 14 residues in the CDR3. Per germline, CDR1 SGHNT and CDR2 YYREEE (reference sequence). V dropped 6 bases and J dropped 4 bases, with 16 bases sitting between them. Specimen: peripheral blood. The chain employs TRBV5-4 and TRBJ1-2; no firm D call. This TCR was recovered from a woman aged 50 to 65 with acute or convalescent COVID-19. The CDR3 spells CASKSDAGPYGYTF. The DNA for the CDR3 is TGTGCCAGCAAGTCAGATGCAGGCCCCTATGGCTACACCTTC.